Following are 32 T cell receptor beta chains from one sample sequenced in a study of T-cell memory formation after mild COVID-19. TCRdb ran MiXCR on the 5' RACE reads and lists one entry per CDR3 protein. Here the sample spans almost 350,000 distinct CDR3 sequences, around 20% being singletons. Sequencing used PBMCs or a T cell subset sorted from them (not recorded which). These receptors were collected from a man between 18 and 29 years old who had mild COVID-19 (a few samples of this study predate the infection). Cell type and time point are not known.

V gene TRBV20-1 combines with J gene TRBJ1-3; no clear D gene. V was shortened by 3 bases and J by 3 bases, with 6 bases between the two germline ends. The length of the CDR3 is 12 residues. Germline assignment: CDR1 DFQATT and CDR2 SNEGSKA (reference sequence). CDR3 nucleotides: TGCAGTGCTAGGGGTGGTGGAAACACCATATATTTT. Encoded protein: CSARGGGNTIYF.

This clonotype was counted a few times. The chain's CDR3 is CASSLDFSSYNEQFF. The CDR3, as DNA: TGTGCCAGCAGCCTCGACTTTAGCTCCTACAATGAGCAGTTCTTC. The J gene is TRBJ2-1, the V gene TRBV7-2; no definite D call. The germline V gene has CDR1 SGHTA and CDR2 FQGNSA. Trimming took 5 bases from V and 0 from J, leaving 11 bases between them. The CDR3 contains 15 residues. Supplemented by reference TRBV7-2 and TRBJ2-1, the full variable domain reads GAGVSQSPSNKVTEKGKDVELRCDPISGHTALYWYRQSLGQGLEFLIYFQGNSAPDKSGLPSDRFSAERTGGSVSTLTIQRTQQEDSAVYLCASSLDFSSYNEQFFGPGTRLTVL.

This clonotype has just a few counts. This chain uses TRBV7-9 with TRBJ2-7, with D possibly TRBD2 on 7 matching bases. The CDR3 is 15 residues long. Trimming took 3 bases from V and 4 from J, leaving 16 bases between them. The germline V gene has CDR1 SEHNR and CDR2 FQNEAQ (reference sequence). In nucleotides, the CDR3 is TGTGCCAGCAGCTTGGGTCGGGGGGCTTGGTACGAGCAGTACGTC. It translates to CASSLGRGAWYEQYV.

This chain uses TRBV7-2 with TRBJ1-5; TRBD1 is a possible D gene (6 bases). Germline loops: CDR1 SGHTA, CDR2 FQGNSA. V shed 1 base and J shed 6 bases, with 7 bases lying between them. The CDR3 totals 13 residues. The CDR3: CASSLDRAQPQHF. The CDR3 bases are TGTGCCAGCAGCTTAGACAGGGCTCAGCCCCAGCATTTT.

There are a few counts of this clonotype. The chain has TRBV12-3 or TRBV12-4 and TRBJ2-4, with D perhaps assigned TRBD1 or TRBD2 (6 bases each). The CDR3 covers 15 residues. V was shortened by 5 bases and J by 1 base, with 12 bases between the two germline ends. The CDR3: CASSDRGPAKNIQYF. The CDR3 DNA is TGTGCCAGCAGTGACCGGGGGCCGGCCAAAAACATTCAGTACTTC.

In this sample, this clonotype turned up many times. This chain links TRBV24-1 with TRBJ2-1; TRBD1 matches 9 bases. This CDR3 spans 14 amino acids. The germline V gene has CDR1 KGHDR and CDR2 SFDVKD. V lost 3 bases and J lost 8; bases outside the gene matches: 4. This CDR3 reads CATSDGDRADEQFF. The CDR3 DNA reads TGTGCCACCAGTGATGGGGACAGGGCGGATGAGCAGTTCTTC.

The rearrangement links TRBV9 to TRBJ2-1; a possible D gene is TRBD2 (5 bases). This CDR3 is 16 amino acids long. The germline V and J ends were trimmed by 0 bases and 0 bases, with 10 bases remaining between them. Germline CDR1 and CDR2: SGDLS and YYNGEE. The CDR3 here is CASSVGLAGSYNEQFF. CDR3 nucleotide sequence: TGTGCCAGCAGCGTAGGGCTAGCCGGCTCCTACAATGAGCAGTTCTTC.

V and J are TRBV20-1 and TRBJ1-4, with unresolved D. Germline V gene lookup returns CDR1 DFQATT and CDR2 SNEGSKA (reference sequence). V was cut by 5 bases and J by 6 bases, with 13 bases left in between. The CDR3 runs 13 residues. CDR3 sequence: CSARSPWHEKLFF. DNA for the CDR3: TGCAGTGCTCGCTCACCCTGGCATGAAAAACTGTTTTTT.

This clonotype was observed a handful of times. The chain joins TRBV6-6 to TRBJ1-2; 10 bases agree with TRBD1. This CDR3 has 16 residues. Germline values: CDR1 MNHNY, CDR2 SVGAGI (reference sequence). V trimming: 5 bases; J trimming: 5 bases; junction bases outside the gene matches: 11. The CDR3 sequence: CASSAAPGQGIYGYTF. In nucleotides, the CDR3 is TGTGCCAGCAGTGCGGCCCCGGGACAGGGGATTTATGGCTACACCTTC.

V usage is TRBV18 and J usage is TRBJ2-7; 9 nucleotides match TRBD1. Germline trimming cut 3 bases from V and 3 bases from J; bases unmatched to any gene: 3. The CDR3 is 14 amino acids. Germline loops: CDR1 KGHSH, CDR2 LQKENI. The CDR3 is CASSPDRGGYEQYF. The CDR3 DNA follows: TGTGCCAGCTCACCTGACAGGGGGGGCTACGAGCAGTACTTC.

This clonotype was counted ten times or more. The V and J genes are TRBV28 and TRBJ2-4, with D perhaps given as TRBD1 or TRBD2 (5 bases each). Germline loops: CDR1 MDHEN, CDR2 SYDVKM. The length of the CDR3 is 15 residues. V lost 5 bases and J lost 6, with 17 bases in between. The CDR3 sequence: CASSHRGRGPNIQYF. The CDR3 region has the DNA TGTGCCAGCAGTCACAGAGGACGGGGACCAAACATTCAGTACTTC.

This clonotype turned up a few times. As DNA, the CDR3 is TGCGCCAGCAGCCCAGGGCACACTGAAGCTTTCTTT. Protein sequence: CASSPGHTEAFF. The J gene is TRBJ1-1, the V gene TRBV5-1, with a weak D call TRBD1 (5 bases). Germline V lookup: CDR1 SGHRS, CDR2 YFSETQ. Between the trimmed V and J ends, which lost 4 bases and 3 bases, there was a span of 7 bases. The CDR3 runs to 12 residues.

This clonotype was seen a handful of times. The chain recombines TRBV14 with TRBJ1-6, with D possibly TRBD1 on 5 matching bases. V lost 4 bases and J lost 10, with 11 bases in between. This CDR3 region has 13 residues. The germline V gene encodes CDR1 SGHDN and CDR2 FVKESK. CDR3 bases: TGTGCCAGCAGCCTAGGGGTGAGGTCACCCCTCCACTTT. It is translated as CASSLGVRSPLHF.

The genes are TRBV12-3 or TRBV12-4 and TRBJ1-1, with TRBD1 matching 10 bases. Unmatched junction bases numbered 5, after V lost 2 bases and J lost 5 bases. The CDR3 runs 15 residues. This CDR3 is CASSLYGTGDTEAFF. The DNA of the CDR3 is TGTGCCAGCAGTTTATATGGGACAGGGGATACTGAAGCTTTCTTT.

This rearrangement joins TRBV6-4 to TRBJ2-3; a possible D gene is TRBD2 (6 bases). Germline CDR1 MRHNA, CDR2 SNTAGT. The CDR3 spans 14 residues. Trimming removed 4 bases from V and 1 base from J, with 9 bases in between. CDR3 residues: CASSVTGGTDTQYF. The CDR3 region has the DNA TGTGCCAGCAGTGTAACGGGAGGCACAGATACGCAGTATTTT.

A few counts support this clonotype. One end of the junction is discordant with germline, which a read error may explain. The V gene is TRBV7-7, the J gene TRBJ2-3, with a possible D match to TRBD1 (6 bases). Germline V gene lookup returns CDR1 SSHAT and CDR2 FNYEAQ (reference sequence). CDR3 size: 16 residues. CDR3 sequence reads: CASSLEQGYFTDTQYF. The CDR3 DNA follows: TGTGCTAGCAGCTTAGAACAGGGTTATTTCACAGATACGCAGTATTTT.

The rearrangement uses TRBV27 and TRBJ1-1; D might be TRBD1 (6 bases). Trimming cost V 4 bases and J 0 bases, with 9 bases left between them. The germline V gene encodes CDR1 MNHEY and CDR2 SMNVEV (reference sequence). CDR3 length: 14 residues. As DNA, the CDR3 is TGTGCCAGCAGTTCTGGGGGCTTGAACACTGAAGCTTTCTTT. The encoded protein is CASSSGGLNTEAFF.

This clonotype has ten or more counts. The CDR3 sequence: CASSQEGGSYTDTQYF. CDR3 coding DNA: TGTGCCAGCAGCCAAGAAGGCGGGAGCTACACAGATACGCAGTATTTT. The gene calls are TRBV4-2 and TRBJ2-3, with TRBD2 matching over 7 bases. This CDR3 region has 16 residues. From germline, CDR1 is LGHNA and CDR2 YNFKEQ. J lost 2 bases, V lost 0 bases, and 5 bases had no gene match.

The V gene is TRBV5-1, the J gene TRBJ1-5, with D perhaps matching TRBD1 (6 bases). CDR1 and CDR2 from the germline V gene are SGHRS and YFSETQ. CDR3 size: 15 residues. The germline V and J ends were trimmed by 0 bases and 6 bases, with 13 bases remaining between them. The CDR3: CASSLVSGVSQPQHF. The CDR3 DNA follows: TGCGCCAGCAGCTTGGTGTCAGGGGTGAGTCAGCCCCAGCATTTT. The full variable domain, in which reference TRBV5-1 and TRBJ1-5 provide the parts outside the CDR3, is KAGVTQTPRYLIKTRGQQVTLSCSPISGHRSVSWYQQTPGQGLQFLFEYFSETQRNKGNFPGRFSGRQFSNSRSEMNVSTLELGDSALYLCASSLVSGVSQPQHFGDGTRLSIL.

This clonotype came up a few times. The chain combines TRBV6-5 with TRBJ2-1; 9 bases agree with TRBD1. V shed 5 bases, J shed 6 bases, and the junction held 8 bases outside the gene matches. Germline loops: CDR1 MNHEY, CDR2 SVGAGI. This CDR3 region has 15 residues. Here the CDR3 reads CASSRGQGSRNEQFF. CDR3 DNA sequence: TGTGCCAGCAGTCGCGGACAGGGGTCCCGCAATGAGCAGTTCTTC.

This clonotype appeared a few times. J is TRBJ1-5 and V is TRBV18; no definite D call. The CDR3 is 14 amino acids. The ends were cut back, 2 bases at V and 2 bases at J, with 7 bases in the middle. Germline assignment: CDR1 KGHSH and CDR2 LQKENI. The CDR3 protein is CASSPGMGNQPQHF. The DNA of the CDR3 is TGTGCCAGCTCACCAGGGATGGGCAATCAGCCCCAGCATTTT. The full variable domain, completed using reference TRBV18 and TRBJ1-5, is NAGVMQNPRHLVRRRGQEARLRCSPMKGHSHVYWYRQLPEEGLKFMVYLQKENIIDESGMPKERFSAEFPKEGPSILRIQQVVRGDSAAYFCASSPGMGNQPQHFGDGTRLSIL.

This chain links TRBV19 with TRBJ1-5; a weak D match, TRBD1 (5 bases). Trimming took 1 base from V and 4 from J, leaving 14 bases between them. Germline CDR1 LNHDA, CDR2 SQIVND (reference sequence). CDR3 size: 16 residues. In nucleotides, the CDR3 is TGTGCCAGTAGTATAGGTCGGGGACCTCTGAATCAGCCCCAGCATTTT. Residues: CASSIGRGPLNQPQHF.

The table lists this clonotype with many counts. The chain employs TRBV2 and TRBJ2-5; D not certain. The V end lost 5 bases, the J end lost 1 base, and 5 bases lay between the germline ends. CDR3 size: 12 residues. CDR1 and CDR2 from the germline V gene are SNHLY and FYNNEI. CDR3 residues: CASSRSQETQYF. In DNA, the CDR3 is TGTGCCAGCAGTAGGAGCCAAGAGACCCAGTACTTC.

The chain is built from TRBV6-4 and TRBJ2-3; 10 bases fit TRBD2. The ends lost 2 bases at V and 1 base at J; junction bases unmatched: 0. CDR3 size: 15 residues. CDR1 is MRHNA and CDR2 is SNTAGT in the germline V gene. CDR3 region: CASSDGTSGTDTQYF. The CDR3 DNA reads as TGTGCCAGCAGTGACGGGACTAGCGGCACAGATACGCAGTATTTT.

This chain connects TRBV5-4 to TRBJ2-7; TRBD2 aligns across 7 bases. Per germline, CDR1 SGHNT and CDR2 YYREEE (reference sequence). V gave up 1 base and J gave up 4 bases; unmatched junction bases: 5. The CDR3 contains 14 residues. CDR3: CASSLPSGDYEQYF. CDR3 nucleotides: TGTGCCAGCAGCTTGCCTAGCGGAGATTACGAGCAGTACTTC.

The rearrangement links TRBV20-1 to TRBJ2-7, with a possible D match to TRBD2 (6 bases). Trimming pared 1 base from V and 3 bases from J, leaving 13 bases between. This CDR3 has 14 residues. Germline CDR1 is DFQATT and CDR2 is SNEGSKA (reference sequence). Here the CDR3 reads CSARVARTNYEQYF. The CDR3 nucleotides are TGCAGTGCTAGAGTGGCACGGACTAACTACGAGCAGTACTTC.

The CDR3 is CAISAAQDSYEQYV. The CDR3 nucleotides read TGTGCCATCAGTGCGGCCCAGGATTCCTACGAGCAGTACGTC. The chain employs TRBV10-3 and TRBJ2-7; D is unresolved. Looked up from germline, CDR1 is ENHRY and CDR2 is SYGVKD. The CDR3 is 14 residues long. The ends were cut back, 4 bases at V and 1 base at J, with 11 bases in the middle.

The gene calls are TRBV6-5 and TRBJ1-2, with D perhaps TRBD1 (6 bases). This CDR3 has 16 amino acids. The germline V gene encodes CDR1 MNHEY and CDR2 SVGAGI. The ends were cut back, 0 bases at V and 2 bases at J, with 13 bases in the middle. DNA for the CDR3: TGTGCCAGCAGTTACTCAGGGGGGGCAGGGAACTATGGCTACACCTTC. This gives the protein CASSYSGGAGNYGYTF.

The chain is built from TRBV5-1 and TRBJ2-3, with D maybe TRBD2 (7 bases). The CDR3 totals 16 residues. V lost 4 bases and J lost 0, with 15 bases in between. The germline gives CDR1 SGHRS, CDR2 YFSETQ. CDR3 region: CASSLRGAPSTDTQYF. The CDR3 DNA follows: TGCGCCAGCAGCCTCCGGGGGGCCCCCAGCACAGATACGCAGTATTTT.

This clonotype came up a few times. The chain uses TRBV20-1 and TRBJ2-3, with a tentative D call TRBD2 (6 bases). Trimming stripped 6 bases from V and 2 bases from J, with 12 bases between. This CDR3 has 13 amino acids. Germline V CDR1 and CDR2: DFQATT, SNEGSKA (reference sequence). The CDR3 here is CSAGGGDTDTQYF. The CDR3 coding sequence is TGCAGTGCAGGCGGAGGGGACACAGATACGCAGTATTTT.

J is TRBJ2-1 and V is TRBV28; D ambiguous. The CDR3 is made up of 15 amino acids. Trimming pared 5 bases from V and 7 bases from J, leaving 18 bases between. From germline, CDR1 is MDHEN and CDR2 SYDVKM. The CDR3 bases are TGTGCCAGCAGTCACGGCAGGCCGTTCGCTAATGAGCAGTTCTTC. This translates into CASSHGRPFANEQFF. Combining the CDR3 with reference TRBV28 and TRBJ2-1 gives the whole variable domain DVKVTQSSRYLVKRTGEKVFLECVQDMDHENMFWYRQDPGLGLRLIYFSYDVKMKEKGDIPEGYSVSREKKERFSLILESASTNQTSMYLCASSHGRPFANEQFFGPGTRLTVL.

This chain links TRBV5-1 with TRBJ2-1; D could derive from TRBD1 or TRBD2 (5 bases each). The CDR3 is made up of 15 amino acids. Germline V CDR1 and CDR2: SGHRS, YFSETQ. V was pared by 2 bases and J by 8 bases, with 17 bases between. CDR3 loop: CASSFTRGVSDEQFF. CDR3 in DNA: TGCGCCAGCAGCTTTACGAGGGGCGTTAGCGATGAGCAGTTCTTC.